This T cell receptor (beta chain) derives from a study of cytomegalovirus exposure and HLA in healthy donors. Study-level information: Both the 95 to 150 validation repertoires and the roughly 700 first-cohort repertoires used the same platform, as reported by a later analysis.

With regard to this clone: Its specificity is unknown.

Only in-frame clones appear in the TCRdb table, and some are missing; sequencing was by immunoSEQ multiplex PCR. Found here are about 110,000 clones, 85% to 90% of them singletons; the top ten hold more than 2%. Overall study results and limits: Researchers catalogued under 200 TCR beta chains as cytomegalovirus-associated.

From the roughly 120-subject validation cohort, which was separate from the roughly 680-subject first cohort, the donors were drawn. Trimming at V came to 9 bases and at J to 6 bases, leaving 3 bases not matched to a gene. This CDR3 has 13 amino acids. Germline V gene sequence: CDR1 SNHLY, CDR2 FYNNEI. Sequenced: PBMCs. The chain recombines TRBV2 with TRBJ1-6; 9 bases match TRBD1. This clonotype originated in a woman aged 18-35 years in good health and CMV-seronegative. The chain's CDR3 is CARQGAGNSPLHF. CDR3 nucleotide sequence: TGTGCCAGACAGGGGGCGGGTAATTCACCCCTCCACTTT.